Presented here are 10 T cell receptor beta chains from one specimen sequenced in a study of blood T cells in healthy people across ages. Primers used in a second PCR of about 7 to 12 cycles were a sample-barcoded 5' primer and a J-beta primer mix. A single record per CDR3 protein comes from TCRdb applying MiXCR to the 5' RACE reads. The sample records roughly 1,500,000 distinct CDR3 sequences, roughly 32% being singletons. The sequenced material came from blood. The source is a woman aged 25 to 45 in good health.

This clonotype has a handful of counts. The chain combines TRBV27 with TRBJ1-2; D uncertain. With 4 bases removed from V and 6 bases from J, the gap between germline ends came to 18 bases. CDR3 length: 15 residues. Germline V gene data show CDR1 as MNHEY and CDR2 as SMNVEV (reference sequence). CDR3 sequence reads: CASSSYAEGSDGYTF. The CDR3 nucleotides are TGTGCCAGCAGTTCCTACGCAGAGGGCTCGGATGGCTACACCTTC.

The rearrangement joins TRBV5-5 to TRBJ1-1; maybe TRBD1 (5 bases). CDR1 is SGHKS and CDR2 is YYEKEE in the germline V gene (reference sequence). This CDR3 spans 15 amino acids. The germline V and J ends were trimmed by 4 bases and 2 bases, with 15 bases remaining between them. CDR3 DNA sequence: TGTGCCAGCAGCCACCAAACACAGGTTAACACTGAAGCTTTCTTT. This encodes CASSHQTQVNTEAFF.

This clonotype was recorded a few times. The chain recombines TRBV12-3 or TRBV12-4 with TRBJ2-7; no clear D. This CDR3 has 15 residues. The V and J ends lost 5 bases and 2 bases respectively, with 16 bases between them. The CDR3 loop reads CASSPPSTVTYEQYF. In DNA, the CDR3 is TGTGCCAGCAGTCCTCCCAGTACAGTAACCTACGAGCAGTACTTC.

The chain has TRBV20-1 and TRBJ2-7; the match to TRBD2 covers 9 bases. In germline, CDR1 is DFQATT, CDR2 SNEGSKA (reference sequence). Unmatched junction bases numbered 9, after V lost 1 base and J lost 2 bases. The CDR3 extends over 16 amino acids. CDR3 sequence (DNA): TGCAGTGCTAGAGGGGCGGCAGCGGGAGGCCCCTACGAGCAGTACTTC. This gives the protein CSARGAAAGGPYEQYF.

This clonotype was picked up a small number of times. V and J are TRBV7-9 and TRBJ2-1; D remains unclear. CDR3 size: 17 residues. V was cut by 5 bases and J by 7 bases, with 24 bases left in between. Germline CDR1 SEHNR, CDR2 FQNEAQ (reference sequence). CDR3 amino acids: CASSRTDRDWTRNEQFF. In DNA form, the CDR3 reads TGTGCCAGCAGCCGAACAGACCGAGACTGGACGCGGAATGAGCAGTTCTTC.

Concerning this clonotype: At one end the junction does not follow the germline gene, possibly because of a read error. This chain connects TRBV14 to TRBJ2-7; either TRBD1 or TRBD2 may supply D (6 bases each). There are 15 residues in the CDR3. Germline loops: CDR1 SGHDN, CDR2 FVKESK. Here the CDR3 reads CAGSQEGGWGYEQYF. The CDR3 region has the DNA TGTGCCGGCAGCCAAGAGGGGGGTTGGGGCTACGAGCAGTACTTC.

The V call is TRBV20-1, the J call TRBJ1-1; a weak D match, TRBD1 (5 bases). CDR1 is DFQATT, CDR2 SNEGSKA, per germline (reference sequence). This CDR3 is 17 amino acids long. Trimming pared 0 bases from V and 2 bases from J, leaving 19 bases between. The CDR3 coding sequence is TGCAGTGCTAGAGATTGGGGGGGGGGATCACCAAACACTGAAGCTTTCTTT. Protein: CSARDWGGGSPNTEAFF.

The rearrangement uses TRBV28 and TRBJ2-5, with D maybe TRBD2 (6 bases). This CDR3 region has 13 residues. V shed 7 bases and J shed 7 bases, with 16 bases lying between them. CDR1 is MDHEN, CDR2 SYDVKM, per germline. CDR3 sequence: CASIYGVGGTQYF. The CDR3 DNA is TGTGCCAGCATATATGGGGTCGGGGGGACCCAGTACTTC.

The chain is built from TRBV3-1 and TRBJ2-4; D is ambiguous. TRBJ2-7 matches the DNA end more closely, so the J call is doubtful. The CDR3 sequence is 16 residues long. Germline V gene sequence: CDR1 LGHDT, CDR2 YNNKEL (reference sequence). The CDR3 DNA follows: TGTGCCAGCAGCCAACGAGACCAGCGTTTCACCTACGAGCAGTACTTC. Translated: CASSQRDQRFTYEQYF.

Concerning this clonotype itself: The junction shows a germline mismatch at one end, possibly a read error. The chain is built from TRBV27 and TRBJ1-6; TRBD1 might be the D (5 bases). Germline V gene lookup returns CDR1 MNHEY and CDR2 SMNVEV (reference sequence). The CDR3 has 14 amino acids. Here the CDR3 DNA reads TGTACCAGCACCCCAATTGGGGGAGATTCACCCCTCCACTTT. It codes for CTSTPIGGDSPLHF.